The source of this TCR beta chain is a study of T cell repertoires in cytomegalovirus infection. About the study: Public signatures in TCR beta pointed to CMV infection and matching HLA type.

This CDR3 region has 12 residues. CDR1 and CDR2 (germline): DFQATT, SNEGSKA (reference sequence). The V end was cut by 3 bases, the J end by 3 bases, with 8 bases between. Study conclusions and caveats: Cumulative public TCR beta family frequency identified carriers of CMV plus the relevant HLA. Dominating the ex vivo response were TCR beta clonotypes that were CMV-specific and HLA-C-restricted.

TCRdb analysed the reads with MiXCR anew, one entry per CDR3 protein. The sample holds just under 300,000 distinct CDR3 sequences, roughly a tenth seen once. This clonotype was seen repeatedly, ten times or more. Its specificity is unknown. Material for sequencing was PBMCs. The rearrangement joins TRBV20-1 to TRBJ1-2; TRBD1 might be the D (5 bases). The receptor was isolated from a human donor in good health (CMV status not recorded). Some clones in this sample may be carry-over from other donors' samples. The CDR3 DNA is TGCAGTGCTAGTGTGGGGGACTATGGCTACACCTTC. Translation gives CSASVGDYGYTF.